The rows below give T cell receptor beta chains drawn from one sample of a study of blood T cell repertoires in COVID-19. The table came from immunoSEQ multiplex PCR; TCRdb's copy has only in-frame clones and leaves some out. This table has under 300,000 clones, roughly 88% appearing once. Specimen: peripheral blood. Receptor source: a woman in her thirties or forties who had recovered from COVID-19. CDR3s include the opening cysteine and the closing phenylalanine or tryptophan. The D gene is left open where the match is weak. Expanded clones are given a class, and other clones once, few, many or no size at all.

TRBJ2-2	-	-	TRBV5-5	CASSFFPVWTDLNTGELFF	TGTGCCAGCAGCTTTTTCCCCGTTTGGACAGACCTGAACACCGGGGAGCTGTTTTTT
TRBJ2-3	-	-	TRBV7-2	CASSLEAGPADTQYF	TGTGCCAGCAGCTTAGAGGCGGGGCCAGCAGATACGCAGTATTTT
TRBJ1-4	-	TRBD1	TRBV27	CASSFLSQGAGEKLFF	TGTGCCAGCAGTTTCCTTTCGCAGGGGGCAGGGGAAAAACTGTTTTTT
TRBJ2-5	-	TRBD2	TRBV6-5	CASRGLAGAGGTQYF	TGTGCCAGCAGGGGACTAGCGGGGGCCGGGGGGACCCAGTACTTC
TRBJ2-4	-	TRBD1	TRBV13	CASSFSRQGADFNIQYF	TGTGCCAGCAGCTTTTCCCGCCAGGGGGCCGATTTCAACATTCAGTACTTC
TRBJ1-1	once	-	TRBV7-2	CASSFQENTEAFF	TGTGCCAGCAGCTTTCAGGAGAACACTGAAGCTTTCTTT
TRBJ2-7	-	-	TRBV23-1	CASSHGAGGNYEQYF	TGCGCCAGCAGCCATGGAGCAGGAGGGAACTACGAGCAGTACTTC
TRBJ2-3	-	TRBD2	TRBV6-2/TRBV6-3	CASSRKPFKRDEADTQYF	TGTGCCAGCAGTCGCAAACCATTTAAGCGGGACGAAGCCGATACGCAGTATTTT
TRBJ1-5	-	-	TRBV6-2/TRBV6-3	CASSPYGGGGNQPQHF	TGTGCCAGCAGCCCGTACGGGGGAGGAGGCAATCAGCCCCAGCATTTT
TRBJ1-1	-	TRBD1	TRBV11-2	CASSLEAGGTEAFF	TGTGCCAGCAGCTTAGAGGCAGGGGGCACTGAAGCTTTCTTT
TRBJ1-2	-	-	TRBV19	CASSIVTEITQGGYTF	TGTGCCAGTAGTATCGTAACGGAAATTACCCAGGGAGGCTACACCTTC
TRBJ1-2	-	-	TRBV13	CASSLGDSGVGYTF	TGTGCCAGCAGCTTAGGGGACAGCGGTGTAGGCTACACCTTC
TRBJ2-1	once	-	TRBV10-3	CAIKQGFEQFF	TGTGCCATAAAGCAGGGGTTTGAGCAGTTCTTC
TRBJ2-2	many	TRBD2	TRBV25-1	CASSRPGGGTGELFF	TGTGCCAGCAGCCGACCGGGGGGGGGAACCGGGGAGCTGTTTTTT
TRBJ2-5	-	-	TRBV28	CASSEGGRGETQYF	TGTGCCAGCAGTGAAGGGGGCCGGGGGGAGACCCAGTACTTC
TRBJ2-4	-	TRBD1	TRBV6-6	CASKNRGYIQYF	TGTGCCAGTAAGAACAGGGGATACATTCAGTACTTC
TRBJ1-5	-	-	TRBV12-3/TRBV12-4	CASSLRQNQPQHF	TGTGCCAGCAGTTTACGACAAAATCAGCCCCAGCATTTT
TRBJ1-3	-	-	TRBV14	CASSPGDYSGNTIYF	TGTGCCAGCAGCCCCGGGGACTACTCTGGAAACACCATATATTTT
TRBJ1-4	-	TRBD1	TRBV5-1	CASSSGTGIEKLFF	TGCGCCAGCAGCTCGGGGACAGGGATTGAAAAACTGTTTTTT
TRBJ2-1	-	-	TRBV6-2/TRBV6-3	CASSYRSLVFGNEQFF	TGTGCCAGCAGTTATAGGTCCCTAGTGTTCGGCAATGAGCAGTTCTTC
TRBJ2-2	-	TRBD1	TRBV19	CASKGDRNTGELFF	TGTGCCAGTAAGGGGGACAGGAACACCGGGGAGCTGTTTTTT
TRBJ2-5	-	-	TRBV7-9	CASSLVRGAQETQYF	TGTGCCAGCAGCTTAGTCAGGGGGGCCCAAGAGACCCAGTACTTC
TRBJ1-2	few	-	TRBV6-2/TRBV6-3	CASSDGSFYGYTF	TGTGCCAGCAGTGACGGGTCGTTCTATGGCTACACCTTC
TRBJ2-1	-	TRBD2	TRBV2	CASRVSGGAGNEQFF	TGTGCCAGCAGGGTTAGCGGGGGGGCGGGTAATGAGCAGTTCTTC
TRBJ1-2	-	TRBD1	TRBV9	CASNRQGGYGYTF	TGTGCCAGCAACCGACAGGGCGGCTATGGCTACACCTTC
TRBJ2-5	few	TRBD2	TRBV29-1	CSVQSGGQETQYF	TGCAGCGTTCAGAGCGGGGGTCAAGAGACCCAGTACTTC
TRBJ2-1	few	TRBD2	TRBV4-1	CASSQLPRTSEDEQFF	TGCGCCAGCAGCCAACTACCCAGGACTAGCGAGGATGAGCAGTTCTTC
TRBJ1-6	-	-	TRBV30	CAWSEQGNSPLHF	TGTGCCTGGAGTGAACAGGGTAATTCACCCCTCCACTTT
TRBJ2-3	-	-	TRBV7-9	CASSSRQLTDTQYF	TGTGCCAGCAGCTCCCGACAACTCACAGATACGCAGTATTTT
TRBJ2-1	many	TRBD1	TRBV13	CASSQTDRENEQFF	TGTGCCAGCAGCCAAACGGACAGGGAAAATGAGCAGTTCTTC
TRBJ2-1	-	TRBD2	TRBV7-2	CASSKRTSGGAVEQFF	TGTGCCAGCAGCAAAAGGACTAGCGGGGGGGCGGTTGAGCAGTTCTTC
TRBJ2-2	once	-	TRBV7-2	CASSSTIGGNTGELFF	TGTGCCAGCAGCTCGACGATAGGGGGGAACACCGGGGAGCTGTTTTTT
TRBJ1-5	-	-	TRBV18	CASSRDGGFDQPQHF	TGTGCCAGCTCCCGGGACGGGGGGTTTGACCAGCCCCAGCATTTT
TRBJ1-1	-	-	TRBV29-1	CSVVGAGNTEAFF	TGCAGCGTTGTGGGAGCAGGGAACACTGAAGCTTTCTTT
TRBJ1-5	-	-	TRBV20-1	CSASPMGAYSNQPQHF	TGCAGTGCTAGTCCAATGGGAGCCTATAGCAATCAGCCCCAGCATTTT
TRBJ2-1	-	TRBD2	TRBV6-1	CASSEIAGVNYNEQFF	TGTGCCAGCAGTGAAATAGCGGGGGTAAACTACAATGAGCAGTTCTTC
TRBJ2-7	-	-	TRBV6-2/TRBV6-3	CASSYSTARFSYEQYF	TGTGCCAGCAGTTACTCGACAGCAAGATTCTCCTACGAGCAGTACTTC
TRBJ2-3	-	TRBD2	TRBV6-2/TRBV6-3	CASSYGLAGSTDTQYF	TGTGCCAGCAGTTACGGCCTAGCGGGGAGCACAGATACGCAGTATTTT
TRBJ1-1	once	TRBD1	TRBV5-8	CASSFSGTGNTEAFF	TGTGCCAGCAGCTTTTCCGGGACAGGGAACACTGAAGCTTTCTTT
TRBJ1-1	once	-	TRBV27	CASSSSQGTEAFF	TGTGCCAGCAGTTCATCACAGGGAACTGAAGCTTTCTTT
TRBJ1-5	-	-	TRBV19	CASSIIGTTGNNQPQHF	TGTGCCAGTAGTATAATAGGAACTACGGGAAACAATCAGCCCCAGCATTTT
TRBJ2-5	-	TRBD2	TRBV7-2	CASSSKWGGRETQYF	TGTGCCAGCAGCTCCAAATGGGGGGGTCGAGAGACCCAGTACTTC
TRBJ2-5	-	TRBD2	TRBV7-7	CASSLGLAGGDQETQYF	TGTGCTAGCAGCTTGGGACTAGCGGGGGGGGACCAAGAGACCCAGTACTTC
TRBJ2-7	-	-	TRBV29-1	CSVEVMGRGIYEQYF	TGCAGCGTTGAGGTGATGGGACGCGGGATCTACGAGCAGTACTTC
TRBJ2-7	-	TRBD1	TRBV6-5	CASSYSGAGTGDEQYF	TGTGCCAGCAGTTACTCGGGCGCCGGGACAGGGGACGAGCAGTACTTC
TRBJ1-2	-	TRBD1	TRBV28	CASRGAGGYGYTF	TGTGCCAGCAGAGGTGCAGGGGGCTATGGCTACACCTTC
TRBJ1-2	-	TRBD1	TRBV7-2	CASSLGEGGIIYGYTF	TGTGCCAGCAGCTTAGGTGAAGGGGGCATAATATATGGCTACACCTTC
TRBJ1-5	-	-	TRBV2	CASSETSAGYGPQHF	TGTGCCAGCAGTGAAACTTCGGCAGGGTATGGGCCCCAGCATTTT
TRBJ1-2	-	-	TRBV19	CASKKTVEYGYTF	TGTGCCAGCAAGAAGACAGTTGAATATGGCTACACCTTC
TRBJ1-1	-	-	TRBV7-3	CASSQITGLGTEAFF	TGTGCCAGCAGCCAAATAACAGGATTGGGCACTGAAGCTTTCTTT
TRBJ2-1	-	-	TRBV2	CASSEIGVSSYNEQFF	TGTGCCAGCAGTGAAATAGGGGTTAGCTCCTACAATGAGCAGTTCTTC
TRBJ1-1	-	-	TRBV7-3	CASSSGHKTEAFF	TGTGCCAGCAGCTCCGGACACAAAACTGAAGCTTTCTTT